Presented here are 7 T cell receptor beta chains from one specimen sequenced in a study of blood T cell repertoires in COVID-19. Sequenced by immunoSEQ multiplex PCR; TCRdb stores in-frame clones only, minus some. The sample holds more than 300,000 clones, around nine tenths seen once. Sequenced sample: peripheral blood. The source of these receptors is a woman in her twenties or thirties with COVID-19, enrolled during active disease.

The count of this clone is one. The rearrangement joins TRBV29-1 to TRBJ1-4, with 8 bases matching TRBD1. Germline assignment: CDR1 SQVTM and CDR2 ANQGSEA. The length of the CDR3 is 12 residues. Germline trimming cut 6 bases from V and 7 bases from J; bases unmatched to any gene: 4. The CDR3 DNA reads TGCAGCGTCCTGGACAGGGCTGAAAAACTGTTTTTT. Amino acid sequence: CSVLDRAEKLFF.

V gene TRBV20-1 combines with J gene TRBJ1-6; D is uncertain. CDR3 length equals 13 residues. V gave up 3 bases and J gave up 10 bases, with 13 bases separating them. Germline V gene sequence: CDR1 DFQATT, CDR2 SNEGSKA (reference sequence). The chain's CDR3 is CSASSGIGSPLHF. The CDR3 DNA follows: TGCAGTGCTAGTTCCGGGATAGGCTCACCCCTCCACTTT.

The rearrangement uses TRBV7-2 and TRBJ2-1; no clear D. In germline, CDR1 is SGHTA, CDR2 FQGNSA. The CDR3 consists of 11 residues. V shed 6 bases and J shed 7 bases, with 7 bases lying between them. CDR3 coding DNA: TGTGCCAGCAGGGCTCAGAATGAGCAGTTCTTC. Its translation is CASRAQNEQFF.

The chain is built from TRBV15 and TRBJ1-2, with a tentative D call TRBD1 (5 bases). Germline V gene sequence: CDR1 LNHNV, CDR2 YYDKDF (reference sequence). The ends were cut back, 1 base at V and 3 bases at J, with 18 bases in the middle. The CDR3 runs to 17 residues. CDR3 loop: CATSRAARGMVDYGYTF. The CDR3, as DNA: TGTGCCACCAGCAGAGCGGCTCGGGGGATGGTAGACTATGGCTACACCTTC.

This clone came up once. The chain has TRBV21-1 and TRBJ2-5; TRBD1 was called by the table and not checked on the DNA. TRBV21-1 is a recognized pseudogene. The CDR3 spans 17 residues. The CDR3 bases are TGTGCCAGCAGCAAAGGCGCAGGCAGCATTCTCCAAGAGACCCAGTACTTC. Protein product: CASSKGAGSILQETQYF.

The rearrangement uses TRBV29-1 and TRBJ1-2, with D perhaps TRBD1 (5 bases). The germline V gene has CDR1 SQVTM and CDR2 ANQGSEA. The CDR3 extends over 14 amino acids. The germline V and J ends were trimmed by 4 bases and 0 bases, with 12 bases remaining between them. The CDR3: CSVVGASPNYGYTF. The CDR3 DNA sequence: TGCAGCGTTGTTGGGGCATCGCCTAACTATGGCTACACCTTC.

This sequence joins TRBV5-1 and TRBJ2-6; 10 nucleotides match TRBD1. The CDR3 is 22 amino acids. Trimming removed 0 bases from V and 4 bases from J; junction bases left unmatched: 19. Germline values: CDR1 SGHRS, CDR2 YFSETQ. CDR3 DNA sequence: TGCGCCAGCAGCTTGGTTGGGACAGGGGCCGGGAGGGTGGATTCCGGGGCCAACGTCCTGACTTTC. Residues: CASSLVGTGAGRVDSGANVLTF.